The subject of this entry is one T cell receptor (beta chain). The germline gives CDR1 SGHRS, CDR2 YFSETQ. Trimming took off 5 bases at V and 6 bases at J, with 6 bases between the two ends. The CDR3 has 11 amino acids. An immunoSEQ assay, version v3.0, was performed at survey level. TCRdb's table, derived via immunoSEQ multiplex PCR, lists solely in-frame clones and lacks some. The table records fewer than 40,000 clones, about nine tenths of them present only once. The sample belongs to a study of long-term antiretroviral therapy in people with HIV. The origin of this receptor is a woman aged 50 to 60 with HIV. J is TRBJ2-1 and V is TRBV5-1, with D uncertain. The sequenced sample was unsorted PBMCs, obtained 1.2 years after starting antiretroviral therapy. The CDR3 spells CASSTGNEQFF. The CDR3, as DNA: TGCGCCAGCAGTACTGGCAATGAGCAGTTCTTC.